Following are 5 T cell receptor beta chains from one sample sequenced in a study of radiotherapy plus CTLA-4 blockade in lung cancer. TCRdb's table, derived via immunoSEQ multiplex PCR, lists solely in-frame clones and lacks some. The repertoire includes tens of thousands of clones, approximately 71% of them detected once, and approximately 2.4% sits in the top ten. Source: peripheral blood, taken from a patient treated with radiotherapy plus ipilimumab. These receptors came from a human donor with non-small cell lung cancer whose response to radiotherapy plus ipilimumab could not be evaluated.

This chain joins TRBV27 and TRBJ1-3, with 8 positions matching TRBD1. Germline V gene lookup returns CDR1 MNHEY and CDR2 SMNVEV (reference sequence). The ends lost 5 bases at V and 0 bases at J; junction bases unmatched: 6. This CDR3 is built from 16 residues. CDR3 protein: CASSTRTGYSGNTIYF. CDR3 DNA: TGTGCCAGCAGTACCCGGACAGGGTACTCTGGAAACACCATATATTTT.

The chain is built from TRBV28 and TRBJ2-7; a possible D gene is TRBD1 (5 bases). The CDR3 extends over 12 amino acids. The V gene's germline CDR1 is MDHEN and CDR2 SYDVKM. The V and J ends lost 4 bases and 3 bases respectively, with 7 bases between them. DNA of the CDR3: TGTGCCAGCAGTTCGACAGACTACGAGCAGTACTTC. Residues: CASSSTDYEQYF.

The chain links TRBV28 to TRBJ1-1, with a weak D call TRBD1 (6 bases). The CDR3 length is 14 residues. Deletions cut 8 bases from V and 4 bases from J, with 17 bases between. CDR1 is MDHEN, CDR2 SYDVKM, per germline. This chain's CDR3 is CASETKGVRTEAFF. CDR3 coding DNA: TGTGCCAGCGAAACAAAGGGGGTTCGCACTGAAGCTTTCTTT. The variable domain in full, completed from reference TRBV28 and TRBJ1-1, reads DVKVTQSSRYLVKRTGEKVFLECVQDMDHENMFWYRQDPGLGLRLIYFSYDVKMKEKGDIPEGYSVSREKKERFSLILESASTNQTSMYLCASETKGVRTEAFFGQGTRLTVV.

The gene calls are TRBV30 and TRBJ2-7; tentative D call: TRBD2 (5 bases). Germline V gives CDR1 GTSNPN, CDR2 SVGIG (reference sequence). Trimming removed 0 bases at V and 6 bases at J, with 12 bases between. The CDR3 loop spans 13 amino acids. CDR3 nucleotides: TGTGCCTGGAGTGTAGACATTGCGGGCGAGCAGTACTTC. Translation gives CAWSVDIAGEQYF.

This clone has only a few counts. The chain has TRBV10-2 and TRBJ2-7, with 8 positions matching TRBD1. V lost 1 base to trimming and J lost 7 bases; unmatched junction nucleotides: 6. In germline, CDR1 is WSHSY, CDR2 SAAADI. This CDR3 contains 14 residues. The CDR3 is CASSEWTGMREQYF. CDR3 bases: TGCGCCAGCAGTGAGTGGACAGGGATGCGGGAGCAGTACTTC.